Sequencing of this TCR beta chain was carried out in a study of T cells in Graves' hyperthyroidism and ophthalmopathy. Overall study results and limits: For ophthalmopathy, model prediction preceded onset by a median about 6 months. Most thyroid-expanded clonotypes above 0.001 were also found in blood.

A word on this clonotype: Its antigen is as yet unknown.

Amplification of TCR beta CDR3 regions used RNA as the template. TCR CDR3 underwent first-round RT-PCR with the HTBI primer set. Using its own MiXCR run on the multiplex PCR reads, TCRdb lists one record per CDR3 protein. This table holds over 500,000 distinct CDR3 sequences, approximately 49% found once. This CDR3 is built from 15 residues. The junction had 11 bases not matched to a gene; V was cut back by 4 bases and J by 6 bases. Per the germline V gene, CDR1 is SNHLY and CDR2 is FYNNEI. The V and J genes are TRBV2 and TRBJ2-7; 8 bases line up with TRBD1. The source material was peripheral blood or thyroid tissue (not recorded which). The sequence came from an adult woman with Graves' disease, either hyperthyroidism or ophthalmopathy (not recorded which). CDR3 amino acids: CASSVTRQGMGEQYF. CDR3 in DNA: TGTGCCAGCAGTGTGACTCGACAGGGGATGGGCGAGCAGTACTTC.